A single T cell receptor (beta chain) is shown here with its context. Trimming cost V 3 bases and J 5 bases; bases outside gene matches: 6. This CDR3 is 15 amino acids long. The germline V gene has CDR1 SGHVS and CDR2 FQNEAQ. This record belongs to a study of blood T cell repertoires in COVID-19. Study-level information: Sites across the United States, Italy and Spain contributed samples from acute and convalescent COVID-19. Sample material is recorded as cDNA or gDNA derived from T cells, B-cell-depleted T cells, or PBMCs.

In the source study's methods: By means of reference gene primer amplification, nucleated cell counts were estimated. Method: immunoSEQ multiplex PCR; TCRdb's copy keeps in-frame clones and lacks some. V, J and clone size are taken as reported in that table, and D and trimming were inferred from the DNA itself. The sample records over 250,000 clones, 88% being singletons. The sequencing sample was made of peripheral blood. The source of this sequence is a man in his sixties who had recovered from COVID-19. This chain links TRBV7-8 with TRBJ2-1; 8 nucleotides line up with TRBD2. CDR3 DNA sequence: TGTGCCAGCAGCTTCGGGACTAGTTTAAACAATGAGCAGTTCTTC. Amino acids: CASSFGTSLNNEQFF.